What follows are 31 T cell receptor beta chains derived from one specimen sequenced in a study of CD8 T cells in Susac syndrome. RNA was extracted with the RNeasy kit, and a quantity of about 0.45 to 1 ug was reverse transcribed using random hexamers. TCRdb fed the immunoSEQ multiplex PCR reads into MiXCR, producing one record per CDR3 protein. There are roughly 200,000 distinct CDR3 sequences in the sample; around 90% occur only once, and over 0.075% lies in the top ten. Material: CD4+ T cells from PBMCs. Receptors originate from a human donor with Susac syndrome.

The V and J genes are TRBV18 and TRBJ2-2; tentative D call: TRBD2 (5 bases). The CDR3 contains 14 residues. The V gene lost 4 bases and the J gene lost 4 bases, with 10 bases spanning the gap. The germline V gene has CDR1 KGHSH and CDR2 LQKENI. CDR3 residues: CASSLERTTGELFF. In DNA, the CDR3 is TGTGCCAGCTCACTTGAGCGGACCACCGGGGAGCTGTTTTTT.

The J gene is TRBJ2-6, the V gene TRBV5-1; D gene ambiguous. From germline, CDR1 is SGHRS and CDR2 YFSETQ. The V end was cut by 0 bases, the J end by 0 bases, with 1 base between. This CDR3 comprises 14 residues. CDR3 nucleotides: TGCGCCAGCAGCTTGGCCTCTGGGGCCAACGTCCTGACTTTC. Protein: CASSLASGANVLTF.

This clonotype was seen more than once but under ten times. This chain joins TRBV27 and TRBJ2-7; possible D gene TRBD2, 6 bases. CDR3 size: 18 residues. CDR1 and CDR2 from the germline V gene are MNHEY and SMNVEV (reference sequence). The V end was cut by 0 bases, the J end by 0 bases, with 18 bases between. The CDR3 DNA reads as TGTGCCAGCAGTTTATCCGCACCTGGGAGGCCGGCCTCCTACGAGCAGTACTTC. Translated: CASSLSAPGRPASYEQYF.

The chain is built from TRBV5-5 and TRBJ2-1; D tentatively fits TRBD1 or TRBD2 (6 bases each). The ends were cut back, 4 bases at V and 4 bases at J, with 15 bases in the middle. The CDR3 runs 15 residues. Germline assignment: CDR1 SGHKS and CDR2 YYEKEE (reference sequence). The CDR3 DNA is TGTGCCAGCAGCCCGGGGGAGACAGGATACAATGAGCAGTTCTTC. Amino acid sequence: CASSPGETGYNEQFF.

The chain has TRBV7-2 and TRBJ1-1; possible D gene TRBD1, 6 bases. Trimming removed 5 bases at V and 0 bases at J, with 13 bases between. The CDR3 length is 15 residues. Germline values: CDR1 SGHTA, CDR2 FQGNSA. CDR3: CASSAPGHLNTEAFF. The CDR3 DNA sequence: TGTGCCAGCAGCGCTCCGGGACATTTGAACACTGAAGCTTTCTTT.

The chain has TRBV12-5 and TRBJ2-1, with TRBD1 as a possible D gene (6 bases). Germline V gene sequence: CDR1 LGHNT, CDR2 FRNRAP. There are 13 residues in the CDR3. Trimming shortened V by 1 base and J by 13 bases, and 14 bases separated the two germline ends. The DNA for the CDR3 is TGTGCTAGTGGTTTGGGGGAGAGGGGGACACAGTTCTTC. It specifies CASGLGERGTQFF. The entire variable domain, with the rest obtained from reference TRBV12-5 and TRBJ2-1, is as follows: DARVTQTPRHKVTEMGQEVTMRCQPILGHNTVFWYRQTMMQGLELLAYFRNRAPLDDSGMPKDRFSAEMPDATLATLKIQPSEPRDSAVYFCASGLGERGTQFFGPGTRLTVL.

The chain uses TRBV3-1 and TRBJ1-5; D gene unclear. Germline assignment: CDR1 LGHDT and CDR2 YNNKEL (reference sequence). The CDR3 covers 13 residues. V lost 3 bases, J lost 7 bases, and 10 bases lay in between. In DNA form, the CDR3 reads TGTGCCAGCAGCCATCAACCCCACCAGCCCCAGCATTTT. As protein: CASSHQPHQPQHF.

This chain joins TRBV11-2 and TRBJ2-2; D is unresolved. V was shortened by 4 bases and J by 4 bases, with 19 bases between the two germline ends. This CDR3 has 17 residues. Germline V gene sequence: CDR1 SGHAT, CDR2 FQNNGV. CDR3: CASSSPLGKGSTGELFF. In nucleotides, the CDR3 is TGTGCCAGCAGCTCGCCATTAGGGAAAGGTAGCACCGGGGAGCTGTTTTTT.

The V call is TRBV20-1, the J call TRBJ2-7, with no clear D. CDR1 DFQATT and CDR2 SNEGSKA come from the germline V gene (reference sequence). The ends were cut back, 5 bases at V and 4 bases at J, with 21 bases in the middle. This CDR3 has 15 residues. The CDR3: CSAVSAIEVIYEQYF. The CDR3 DNA is TGCAGTGCTGTTTCCGCGATCGAAGTAATTTACGAGCAGTACTTC.

The chain employs TRBV11-1 and TRBJ1-1, with a tentative D call TRBD1 (6 bases). V was shortened by 6 bases and J by 6 bases, with 14 bases between the two germline ends. This CDR3 is built from 13 residues. Germline-derived CDR1 and CDR2 are SGHAT and FQDESV (reference sequence). The CDR3 sequence is CASRGTGSSEAFF. The CDR3 region has the DNA TGTGCCAGCAGGGGAACAGGGAGCTCTGAAGCTTTCTTT. The complete variable domain, with remaining parts taken from reference TRBV11-1 and TRBJ1-1, reads EAEVAQSPRYKITEKSQAVAFWCDPISGHATLYWYRQILGQGPELLVQFQDESVVDDSQLPKDRFSAERLKGVDSTLKIQPAELGDSAMYLCASRGTGSSEAFFGQGTRLTVV.

The genes are TRBV5-1 and TRBJ2-5; 9 bases are a match to TRBD2. V lost 0 bases, J lost 4 bases, and 4 bases stayed unmatched. CDR3 length equals 15 residues. In germline, CDR1 is SGHRS, CDR2 YFSETQ. CDR3 sequence (DNA): TGCGCCAGCAGCTTGGCAACTAGCGGGCCAGAGACCCAGTACTTC. It encodes CASSLATSGPETQYF.

In this sample, this clonotype turned up once. The gene calls are TRBV3-1 and TRBJ1-2, with 9 bases matching TRBD1. The CDR3 loop spans 15 amino acids. The V gene's germline CDR1 is LGHDT and CDR2 YNNKEL (reference sequence). V shed 5 bases, J shed 7 bases, and the junction held 11 bases outside the gene matches. CDR3 nucleotides: TGTGCCAGCAGCAATTTACAGGGGGCCCTCGGTGGCTACACCTTC. Its translation: CASSNLQGALGGYTF.

V gene TRBV3-1 combines with J gene TRBJ2-1, with D possibly being TRBD1 (5 bases). The V end was cut by 4 bases, the J end by 4 bases, with 14 bases between. The germline CDR1 and CDR2 sequences are LGHDT and YNNKEL (reference sequence). The CDR3 sequence is 15 residues long. The CDR3 is CASSLTGIQYNEQFF. The DNA for the CDR3 is TGTGCCAGCAGCCTAACAGGAATTCAGTACAATGAGCAGTTCTTC.

The chain combines TRBV20-1 with TRBJ2-3; D not certain. The CDR3 runs to 13 residues. Germline CDR1 is DFQATT and CDR2 is SNEGSKA (reference sequence). The CDR3 spells CSGRPPSTDTQYF. DNA of the CDR3: TGCAGCGGACGACCACCTAGCACAGATACGCAGTATTTT.

The table lists this clonotype with a count of one. The rearrangement links TRBV7-3 to TRBJ1-2, with 8 nucleotides matching TRBD1. This CDR3 contains 17 residues. The V gene's germline CDR1 is SGHTA and CDR2 FQGTGA. The trim removed 2 bases at V and 7 bases at J, leaving 15 bases unmatched. This CDR3 is CASSLSKLTGELSGYTF. As DNA, the CDR3 is TGTGCCAGCAGCTTATCGAAGCTGACAGGGGAGCTTTCTGGCTACACCTTC.

J is TRBJ2-4 and V is TRBV7-9, with 10 bases matching TRBD1. The CDR3 is made up of 17 amino acids. J gave up 2 bases and V 6 bases, and 10 bases lay outside the gene matches. CDR1 and CDR2 (germline): SEHNR, FQNEAQ (reference sequence). CDR3 sequence reads: CASRPPGTGEPKNIQYF. The CDR3 DNA follows: TGTGCCAGCAGGCCTCCCGGGACAGGGGAGCCCAAAAACATTCAGTACTTC.

The rearrangement joins TRBV9 to TRBJ1-2; D might be TRBD1 (5 bases). This CDR3 has 12 residues. V shed 3 bases and J shed 3 bases, with 6 bases lying between them. Per the germline V gene, CDR1 is SGDLS and CDR2 is YYNGEE. DNA for the CDR3: TGTGCCAGCAGCGGGGGGGACTATGGCTACACCTTC. Translated: CASSGGDYGYTF.

CDR3 in amino acids: CATSDPYHTDNEQFF. CDR3 bases: TGTGCCACCAGTGACCCCTATCACACGGACAATGAGCAGTTCTTC. The gene calls are TRBV24-1 and TRBJ2-1; D is ambiguous. CDR3 size: 15 residues. V dropped 4 bases and J dropped 5 bases, with 14 bases sitting between them. Germline CDR1 reads KGHDR; CDR2 reads SFDVKD.

The J gene is TRBJ1-2, the V gene TRBV5-1; D is uncertain. Germline CDR1 SGHRS, CDR2 YFSETQ. The CDR3 contains 16 residues. Trimming stripped 5 bases from V and 4 bases from J, with 21 bases between. For the CDR3, the DNA is TGCGCCAGCAGTCAAAGAGAGGCCGGCTTGGTCTATGGCTACACCTTC. Protein: CASSQREAGLVYGYTF.

This chain links TRBV9 with TRBJ2-7; possibly TRBD1 or TRBD2 for D (6 bases each). The CDR3 extends over 14 amino acids. Germline V gene lookup returns CDR1 SGDLS and CDR2 YYNGEE. Trimming took off 2 bases at V and 1 base at J, with 10 bases between the two ends. For the CDR3, the DNA is TGTGCCAGCAGCGTGCAGGGGACTTCCTACGAGCAGTACTTC. Translating gives CASSVQGTSYEQYF. The variable domain in full, with the rest retrieved from reference TRBV9 and TRBJ2-7, is DSGVTQTPKHLITATGQRVTLRCSPRSGDLSVYWYQQSLDQGLQFLIQYYNGEERAKGNILERFSAQQFPDLHSELNLSSLELGDSALYFCASSVQGTSYEQYFGPGTRLTVT.

The chain links TRBV15 to TRBJ2-7, with TRBD2 matching 11 bases. The CDR3 has 15 amino acids. V was pared by 9 bases and J by 5 bases, with 12 bases of the junction left unmatched. Per germline, CDR1 LNHNV and CDR2 YYDKDF (reference sequence). The CDR3 nucleotides read TGTGCCACGATAGCGGGAGGGCTCCTCGTGGACGAGCAGTACTTC. Translated, it gives CATIAGGLLVDEQYF.

The genes are TRBV11-2 and TRBJ2-1, with 16 bases identical to TRBD2. This CDR3 spans 17 amino acids. The germline CDR1 and CDR2 sequences are SGHAT and FQNNGV. V dropped 5 bases and J dropped 6; count of bases not matched to a gene: 7. CDR3 coding DNA: TGTGCCAGCAGCCCCGGGACTAGCGGGGGGGTCAGCAATGAGCAGTTCTTC. Protein sequence: CASSPGTSGGVSNEQFF.

The J gene is TRBJ1-5, the V gene TRBV5-6; D possibly corresponds to TRBD1 (6 bases). Trimming pared 4 bases from V and 4 bases from J, leaving 15 bases between. The CDR3 contains 15 residues. Germline CDR1 SGHDT, CDR2 YYEEEE. CDR3 residues: CASSARQDLNQPQHF. CDR3 DNA: TGTGCCAGCAGCGCCCGACAGGACCTTAATCAGCCCCAGCATTTT.

The J gene is TRBJ2-3, the V gene TRBV3-1; the match to TRBD2 covers 9 bases. This CDR3 contains 16 residues. Germline V gives CDR1 LGHDT, CDR2 YNNKEL (reference sequence). Trimming at V came to 6 bases and at J to 0 bases, leaving 7 bases not matched to a gene. In nucleotides, the CDR3 is TGTGCCAGCAGTTTAGGGACTAGCTTAAGCACAGATACGCAGTATTTT. Its translation: CASSLGTSLSTDTQYF.

V and J are TRBV29-1 and TRBJ2-1, with D perhaps matching TRBD1 (5 bases). Trimming removed 6 bases from V and 5 bases from J, with 14 bases in between. The CDR3 consists of 13 residues. The germline gives CDR1 SQVTM, CDR2 ANQGSEA. For the CDR3, the DNA is TGCAGCGTGCGAACCGACAGCAACAATGAGCAGTTCTTC. This translates into CSVRTDSNNEQFF.

V is TRBV12-3 or TRBV12-4 and J is TRBJ1-1; D gene ambiguous. Between the trimmed V and J ends, which lost 3 bases and 5 bases, there was a span of 13 bases. The CDR3 covers 14 residues. The CDR3 coding sequence is TGTGCCAGCAGTTTCAGCGGTTATGGGACTGAAGCTTTCTTT. Protein sequence: CASSFSGYGTEAFF.

The chain employs TRBV28 and TRBJ1-4; TRBD1 might be the D (5 bases). With 3 bases removed from V and 8 bases from J, the gap between germline ends came to 16 bases. The germline gives CDR1 MDHEN, CDR2 SYDVKM. The CDR3 has 15 residues. DNA of the CDR3: TGTGCCAGCAGTTTGCAGGGAGGAGTAGACGAAAAACTGTTTTTT. Translating gives CASSLQGGVDEKLFF. The full variable domain, with the rest looked up from reference TRBV28 and TRBJ1-4, is DVKVTQSSRYLVKRTGEKVFLECVQDMDHENMFWYRQDPGLGLRLIYFSYDVKMKEKGDIPEGYSVSREKKERFSLILESASTNQTSMYLCASSLQGGVDEKLFFGSGTQLSVL.

The rearrangement links TRBV20-1 to TRBJ2-5; weak D call: TRBD1 (7 bases). The CDR3 runs to 15 residues. Germline V gene sequence: CDR1 DFQATT, CDR2 SNEGSKA (reference sequence). Trimming left V 1 base short and J 5 bases short, with 17 bases between. CDR3 nucleotide sequence: TGCAGTGCTAGAGGCTTGCAGGGGGGTACCGAGACCCAGTACTTC. It codes for CSARGLQGGTETQYF.

The rearrangement joins TRBV4-2 to TRBJ2-1; unclear D gene. V lost 1 base and J 6 bases, leaving 19 bases between the germline ends. CDR1 and CDR2 (germline): LGHNA, YNFKEQ. This CDR3 has 17 residues. Written as DNA, the CDR3 is TGTGCCAGCAGCCAAGTCCTTAGGCAGACGGTGCCCAATGAGCAGTTCTTC. It specifies CASSQVLRQTVPNEQFF.

This rearrangement joins TRBV18 to TRBJ2-3; 8 bases are a match to TRBD1. This CDR3 spans 14 amino acids. Germline lookup yields CDR1 KGHSH and CDR2 LQKENI. Trimming at V came to 4 bases and at J to 4 bases, leaving 4 bases not matched to a gene. The CDR3 loop reads CASSRAGGADTQYF. DNA of the CDR3: TGTGCCAGCTCACGGGCAGGGGGCGCAGATACGCAGTATTTT.

The V gene is TRBV5-4, the J gene TRBJ2-1; tentative D call: TRBD1 (6 bases). CDR1 is SGHNT and CDR2 is YYREEE in the germline V gene (reference sequence). With 1 base removed from V and 0 bases from J, the gap between germline ends came to 8 bases. This CDR3 spans 15 amino acids. This CDR3 is CASSLKQGSYNEQFF. The DNA for the CDR3 is TGTGCCAGCAGCTTGAAACAGGGCTCCTACAATGAGCAGTTCTTC.